This note documents a single T cell receptor beta chain sequence. Its specificity is not known. This specimen includes other DNA sequences encoding the same CDR3. The entry originates in a study of cytomegalovirus exposure and HLA in healthy donors. Study in general: Most donors, just over 80% of a few hundred genotyped, fell in the Caucasian-associated ancestry cluster.

The germline V gene has CDR1 SNHLY and CDR2 FYNNEI. V lost 6 bases, J lost 7 bases, and 18 bases lay in between. The CDR3 is 15 residues long. Study outcomes and limitations: Indistinguishability led to the exclusion of some V segments, TRBV6-2 and TRBV6-3 included. As a later analysis showed, a missense DCLRE1C variant was linked to trimming of TCR beta V- and J-genes.

Use of 60 Vbeta and 13 Jbeta primers characterized the PCR. Measured with immunoSEQ multiplex PCR; TCRdb has only the in-frame clones, and not every one. The table lists fewer than 140,000 clones, around 75% of them singletons. The chain links TRBV2 to TRBJ2-2; D is perhaps TRBD1 (5 bases). Sequencing was done on a sample of PBMCs. The receptor's source is a female donor in good health and CMV-seronegative. The DNA of the CDR3 is TGTGCCAGCAGGCCCTCGACTGTCCAGGGCGGGGAGCTGTTTTTT. It is translated as CASRPSTVQGGELFF.